The text below deals with one T cell receptor beta chain. These data belong to a study of blood T cells in healthy people across ages. Next came a second PCR, run for about 6 to 12 cycles, which used a sample-barcoded 5' primer along with a J-beta primer mix. MiXCR was run by TCRdb on the 5' RACE reads, yielding one entry per CDR3 protein. The sample lists some 560,000 distinct CDR3 sequences; roughly a quarter were seen once. The germline CDR1 and CDR2 sequences are SEHNR and FQNEAQ (reference sequence). The CDR3 has 10 residues. Trimming took 10 bases from V and 2 from J, leaving 5 bases between them. This sample was shared with a second study, whose subject was T cells of mothers and their children.

The chain links TRBV7-9 to TRBJ1-2; no reliable D call. The clonotype comes from a boy younger than 10 in good health. The sequenced material came from blood. This CDR3 reads CATSNYGYTF. CDR3 DNA: TGTGCCACTTCGAACTATGGCTACACCTTC.